The next 22 T cell receptor beta chains were all read from a single sample in a study of T cell changes during pregnancy in multiple sclerosis. Data came from immunoSEQ multiplex PCR; TCRdb stores just in-frame clones and leaves some out. The repertoire holds about 130,000 clones, with roughly 95% as singletons. Sequencing was performed on peripheral blood, taken after pregnancy. The receptors derive from a female donor with multiple sclerosis, enrolled in a pregnancy study.

J is TRBJ2-7 and V is TRBV6-5; TRBD1 agrees at 9 bases. Per the germline V gene, CDR1 is MNHEY and CDR2 is SVGAGI. CDR3 length equals 14 residues. With V trimmed by 2 bases and J by 9 bases, 8 bases remained unmatched. The CDR3 DNA reads as TGTGCCAGCAGTTACATGGGACAGGGAGGTGGGCAGTACTTC. It translates to CASSYMGQGGGQYF.

The rearrangement uses TRBV2 and TRBJ2-3, with D perhaps TRBD1 (5 bases). CDR1 and CDR2 (germline): SNHLY, FYNNEI. CDR3 length equals 12 residues. V was cut by 7 bases and J by 3 bases, with 8 bases left in between. The CDR3 loop is CASKGATDTQYF. The CDR3 DNA reads TGTGCCAGCAAAGGGGCAACAGATACGCAGTATTTT. The full variable domain, rest sourced from reference TRBV2 and TRBJ2-3, is EPEVTQTPSHQVTQMGQEVILRCVPISNHLYFYWYRQILGQKVEFLVSFYNNEISEKSEIFDDQFSVERPDGSNFTLKIRSTKLEDSAMYFCASKGATDTQYFGPGTRLTVL.

V gene TRBV27 combines with J gene TRBJ1-3; weak D call: TRBD1 (6 bases). The CDR3 loop spans 13 amino acids. In germline, CDR1 is MNHEY, CDR2 SMNVEV (reference sequence). With 6 bases removed from V and 3 bases from J, the gap between germline ends came to 9 bases. CDR3 in DNA: TGTGCCAGCAGACAGGGAATTGGAAACACCATATATTTT. It translates to CASRQGIGNTIYF.

V gene TRBV27 combines with J gene TRBJ1-4; weak D call: TRBD1 (5 bases). V lost 3 bases and J 5 bases, leaving 7 bases between the germline ends. The CDR3 contains 13 residues. The V gene's germline CDR1 is MNHEY and CDR2 SMNVEV (reference sequence). CDR3 loop: CASSFRGNEKLFF. The CDR3 nucleotides are TGTGCCAGCAGTTTTAGGGGAAATGAAAAACTGTTTTTT.

V gene TRBV9 combines with J gene TRBJ2-1, with a weak D call TRBD1 (5 bases). Between the trimmed V and J ends, which lost 0 bases and 6 bases, there was a span of 13 bases. There are 15 residues in the CDR3. CDR1 and CDR2 (germline): SGDLS, YYNGEE. DNA of the CDR3: TGTGCCAGCAGCGTAGGCCCGCAGGGAAGCAATGAGCAGTTCTTC. It yields the protein CASSVGPQGSNEQFF. The entire variable domain, with the rest obtained from reference TRBV9 and TRBJ2-1, is as follows: DSGVTQTPKHLITATGQRVTLRCSPRSGDLSVYWYQQSLDQGLQFLIQYYNGEERAKGNILERFSAQQFPDLHSELNLSSLELGDSALYFCASSVGPQGSNEQFFGPGTRLTVL.

V is TRBV2 and J is TRBJ2-2; D gene uncertain. The V end lost 6 bases, the J end lost 4 bases, and 9 bases lay between the germline ends. Per the germline V gene, CDR1 is SNHLY and CDR2 is FYNNEI. This CDR3 region has 13 residues. CDR3: CASSPRPTGELFF. In nucleotides, the CDR3 is TGTGCCAGCAGCCCTAGACCCACCGGGGAGCTGTTTTTT.

The chain carries TRBV19 and TRBJ2-1; 8 nucleotides agree with TRBD1. Germline assignment: CDR1 LNHDA and CDR2 SQIVND (reference sequence). With V trimmed by 6 bases and J by 12 bases, 7 bases remained unmatched. This CDR3 has 12 residues. The CDR3 sequence is CASSNWGTGQFF. Written as DNA, the CDR3 is TGTGCCAGTAGCAACTGGGGGACAGGGCAGTTCTTC. Complete variable domain (other parts from reference TRBV19 and TRBJ2-1): DGGITQSPKYLFRKEGQNVTLSCEQNLNHDAMYWYRQDPGQGLRLIYYSQIVNDFQKGDIAEGYSVSREKKESFPLTVTSAQKNPTAFYLCASSNWGTGQFFGPGTRLTVL.

This chain joins TRBV19 and TRBJ2-1; the match to TRBD2 covers 11 bases. CDR1 is LNHDA, CDR2 SQIVND, per germline (reference sequence). Unmatched junction bases numbered 17, after V lost 6 bases and J lost 4 bases. This CDR3 is 19 amino acids long. The CDR3 bases are TGTGCCAGTAGCCCGACGGGACTAGCGGTCCCGGTAGGTTACAATGAGCAGTTCTTC. Translation gives CASSPTGLAVPVGYNEQFF. Full variable domain (remainder filled in from reference TRBV19 and TRBJ2-1): DGGITQSPKYLFRKEGQNVTLSCEQNLNHDAMYWYRQDPGQGLRLIYYSQIVNDFQKGDIAEGYSVSREKKESFPLTVTSAQKNPTAFYLCASSPTGLAVPVGYNEQFFGPGTRLTVL.

This clone was seen just once. The chain carries TRBV5-6 and TRBJ2-7, with D possibly being TRBD2 (6 bases). Trimming removed 4 bases from V and 3 bases from J, with 23 bases in between. The CDR3 is 17 residues long. CDR1 is SGHDT, CDR2 YYEEEE, per germline. CDR3 in amino acids: CASSHPRDSGGYYEQYF. The CDR3 DNA is TGTGCCAGCAGCCACCCCCGGGACTCGGGCGGCTACTACGAGCAGTACTTC.

The V and J genes are TRBV10-3 and TRBJ1-1; tentative D call: TRBD1 (6 bases). The CDR3 is 14 amino acids. V gave up 0 bases and J gave up 11 bases, with 16 bases separating them. CDR1 and CDR2 from the germline V gene are ENHRY and SYGVKD. DNA of the CDR3: TGTGCCATCAGTGAGTCCACGGGGGGGCTTAAGGCTTTCTTT. This codes for CAISESTGGLKAFF.

The rearrangement joins TRBV7-9 to TRBJ2-1; possibly TRBD1 for D (7 bases). Trimming stripped 5 bases from V and 8 bases from J, with 25 bases between. The CDR3 extends over 17 amino acids. Germline assignment: CDR1 SEHNR and CDR2 FQNEAQ (reference sequence). This chain's CDR3 is CASSQRLEGAFFDEQFF. For the CDR3, the DNA is TGTGCCAGCAGCCAAAGACTGGAGGGGGCATTTTTCGATGAGCAGTTCTTC.

The genes are TRBV7-3 and TRBJ2-5; no clear D. V lost 1 base and J 4 bases, leaving 7 bases between the germline ends. The CDR3 has 13 residues. The V gene's germline CDR1 is SGHTA and CDR2 FQGTGA. The DNA for the CDR3 is TGTGCCAGCAGCTTAAGGCCAAGAGAGACCCAGTACTTC. Protein: CASSLRPRETQYF.

The rearrangement joins TRBV29-1 to TRBJ2-7, with 10 bases matching TRBD2. The CDR3 runs to 15 residues. Trimming cost V 2 bases and J 6 bases; bases outside gene matches: 10. Germline loops: CDR1 SQVTM, CDR2 ANQGSEA. CDR3 protein: CSVERFGLAGVEQYF. The CDR3 bases are TGCAGCGTTGAAAGGTTTGGGCTAGCGGGAGTCGAGCAGTACTTC.

The gene calls are TRBV28 and TRBJ2-7; tentatively, D is TRBD2 (5 bases). V lost 4 bases and J lost 5, with 15 bases in between. CDR3 length: 14 amino acids. CDR1 MDHEN and CDR2 SYDVKM come from the germline V gene. Here the CDR3 DNA reads TGTGCCAGCAGTTCTTTGAGGGAACTCAACGAGCAGTACTTC. This gives the protein CASSSLRELNEQYF.

The chain couples TRBV5-5 to TRBJ1-1, with unresolved D. Per the germline V gene, CDR1 is SGHKS and CDR2 is YYEKEE (reference sequence). The CDR3 has 14 residues. V was trimmed by 0 bases and J by 4 bases, leaving 10 bases between them. CDR3 in DNA: TGTGCCAGCAGCTTGGAGGTTAGGAGCACTGAAGCTTTCTTT. Its protein is CASSLEVRSTEAFF.

This chain uses TRBV7-3 with TRBJ2-1; 8 bases match TRBD1. The ends lost 5 bases at V and 3 bases at J; junction bases unmatched: 12. This CDR3 region has 17 residues. Germline V lookup: CDR1 SGHTA, CDR2 FQGTGA. The CDR3 protein is CASSQIMAGTGYNEQFF. The CDR3 DNA is TGTGCCAGCAGCCAAATCATGGCCGGGACAGGCTACAATGAGCAGTTCTTC.

This chain connects TRBV18 to TRBJ2-5, with D possibly being TRBD2 (6 bases). The V end was cut by 5 bases, the J end by 2 bases, with 15 bases between. Looked up from germline, CDR1 is KGHSH and CDR2 is LQKENI. The CDR3 runs to 15 residues. The CDR3 coding sequence is TGTGCCAGCTCAGCGAGACTAGTACAGCAAGAGACCCAGTACTTC. Its translation is CASSARLVQQETQYF.

The chain joins TRBV7-2 to TRBJ2-3, with 8 bases identical to TRBD2. Germline V gives CDR1 SGHTA, CDR2 FQGNSA. The CDR3 sequence is 14 residues long. J gave up 3 bases and V 7 bases, and 6 bases lay outside the gene matches. The CDR3: CASTHQRETDTQYF. The DNA of the CDR3 is TGTGCCAGCACCCACCAGCGGGAGACAGATACGCAGTATTTT.

This chain links TRBV20-1 with TRBJ2-5, with D possibly matching TRBD2 (5 bases). Germline V lookup: CDR1 DFQATT, CDR2 SNEGSKA (reference sequence). This CDR3 has 11 residues. V was clipped by 7 bases and J by 5 bases, with 11 bases between them. The CDR3 DNA follows: TGCAGTGGAGGGCCTATTGAGACCCAGTACTTC. Translating gives CSGGPIETQYF.

V usage is TRBV28 and J usage is TRBJ2-1; D perhaps matches TRBD2 (6 bases). The ends were cut back, 4 bases at V and 14 bases at J, with 12 bases in the middle. This CDR3 is 11 amino acids long. Germline V gene lookup returns CDR1 MDHEN and CDR2 SYDVKM. CDR3 coding DNA: TGTGCCAGCAGTTCCGGAATAGCGGAGTTCTTC. This codes for CASSSGIAEFF.

The rearrangement joins TRBV18 to TRBJ2-7; D is perhaps TRBD1 (5 bases). The CDR3 consists of 17 residues. From germline, CDR1 is KGHSH and CDR2 LQKENI. Trimming pared 2 bases from V and 0 bases from J, leaving 17 bases between. This chain's CDR3 is CASSPSPKVQDSYEQYF. The CDR3 nucleotides are TGTGCCAGCTCACCAAGCCCCAAGGTACAGGACTCCTACGAGCAGTACTTC.

The chain combines TRBV12-5 with TRBJ2-1; 8 bases map to TRBD1. The V gene end was trimmed by 5 bases and the J gene end by 5 bases; junction bases not matched to a gene: 8. This CDR3 contains 15 residues. The germline CDR1 and CDR2 sequences are LGHNT and FRNRAP. The DNA of the CDR3 is TGTGCTAGTGGTCCTGGACAGGGTATTAACAATGAGCAGTTCTTC. This sequence encodes CASGPGQGINNEQFF.